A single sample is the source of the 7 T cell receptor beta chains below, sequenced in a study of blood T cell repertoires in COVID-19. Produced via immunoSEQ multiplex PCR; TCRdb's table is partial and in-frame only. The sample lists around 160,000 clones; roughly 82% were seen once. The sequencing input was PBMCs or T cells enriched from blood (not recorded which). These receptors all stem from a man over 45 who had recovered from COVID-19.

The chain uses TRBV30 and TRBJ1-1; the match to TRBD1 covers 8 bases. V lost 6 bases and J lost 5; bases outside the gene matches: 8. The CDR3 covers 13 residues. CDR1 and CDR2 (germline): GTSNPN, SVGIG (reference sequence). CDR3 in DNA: TGTGCCTGCGCAGGGGGCGCGGGGACTGAAGCTTTCTTT. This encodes CACAGGAGTEAFF.

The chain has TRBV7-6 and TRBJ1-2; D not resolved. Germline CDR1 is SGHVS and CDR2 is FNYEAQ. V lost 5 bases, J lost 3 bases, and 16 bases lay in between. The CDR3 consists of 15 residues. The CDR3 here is CASSPREGLDYGYTF. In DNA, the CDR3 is TGTGCCAGCAGCCCTAGAGAGGGTTTGGACTATGGCTACACCTTC.

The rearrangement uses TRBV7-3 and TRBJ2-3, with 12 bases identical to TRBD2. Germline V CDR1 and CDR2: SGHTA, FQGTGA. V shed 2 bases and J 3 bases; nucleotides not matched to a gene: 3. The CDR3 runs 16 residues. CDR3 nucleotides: TGTGCCAGCAGCTTACGCCTAGCGGGAGGGACAGATACGCAGTATTTT. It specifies CASSLRLAGGTDTQYF.

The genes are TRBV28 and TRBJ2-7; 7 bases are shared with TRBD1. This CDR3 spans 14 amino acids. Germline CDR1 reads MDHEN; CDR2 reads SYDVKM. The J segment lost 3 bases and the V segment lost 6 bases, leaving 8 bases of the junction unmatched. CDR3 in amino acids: CASSSDRENYEQYF. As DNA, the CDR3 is TGTGCCAGCAGCTCCGACAGGGAGAACTACGAGCAGTACTTC.

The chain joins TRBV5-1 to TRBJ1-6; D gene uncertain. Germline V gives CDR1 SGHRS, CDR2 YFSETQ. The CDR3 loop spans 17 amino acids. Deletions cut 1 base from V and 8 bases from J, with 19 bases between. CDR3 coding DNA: TGCGCCAGCAGCTTGATTCCGGTCTCGGATGCGGATTCACCCCTCCACTTT. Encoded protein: CASSLIPVSDADSPLHF.

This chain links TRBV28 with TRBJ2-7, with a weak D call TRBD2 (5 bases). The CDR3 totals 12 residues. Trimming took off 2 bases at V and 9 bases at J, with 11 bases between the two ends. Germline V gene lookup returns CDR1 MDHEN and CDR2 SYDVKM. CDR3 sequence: CASSLRRVRQYF. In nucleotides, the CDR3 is TGTGCCAGCAGTTTAAGGCGGGTTAGGCAGTACTTC.

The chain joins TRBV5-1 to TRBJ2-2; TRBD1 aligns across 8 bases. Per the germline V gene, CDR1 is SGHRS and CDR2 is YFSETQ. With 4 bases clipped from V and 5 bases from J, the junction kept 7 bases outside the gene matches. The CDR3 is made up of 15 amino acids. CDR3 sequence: CASSLQGAETGELFF. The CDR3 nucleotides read TGCGCCAGCAGCCTCCAGGGGGCGGAAACCGGGGAGCTGTTTTTT.